Below, 4 T cell receptor beta chains from the same sample are listed, as sequenced in a study of CD8+CD57+ T cells in acquired aplastic anemia. CD8+CD57+ cell expansion had been shown by flow cytometry in patients chosen for sequencing. The template for TCR beta VDJ and CDR3 sequence profiling was genomic DNA. MiXCR, applied by TCRdb to the reads, yields one record per CDR3 protein. The data show about 270,000 distinct CDR3 sequences, roughly 80% seen once. Material: sorted CD4+, CD8+, or CD8+CD57+ T cells (not recorded which) from PBMCs. The receptors stem from a human donor with aplastic anemia.

This clonotype was recorded only once. V usage is TRBV10-3 and J usage is TRBJ2-3; either TRBD1 or TRBD2 may supply D (5 bases each). Germline CDR1 ENHRY, CDR2 SYGVKD. V was shortened by 8 bases and J by 4 bases, with 19 bases between the two germline ends. The CDR3 covers 15 residues. The CDR3 loop reads CAIRSMWMGADTQYF. The CDR3 nucleotides are TGTGCCATCCGAAGTATGTGGATGGGGGCAGATACGCAGTATTTT.

This chain links TRBV9 with TRBJ2-3; possible D gene TRBD1, 5 bases. Germline V gene data show CDR1 as SGDLS and CDR2 as YYNGEE. This CDR3 comprises 12 residues. This CDR3 is CSSRETSDTQYF. The CDR3 region has the DNA TGTAGCAGCAGGGAAACCTCAGATACGCAGTATTTT.

A remark on this clonotype: The CDR3 end shows no conserved phenylalanine or tryptophan, and so a read error is likely. The DNA is omitted, as the CDR3 cannot be located on it reliably, and the CDR3 follows TCRdb's listing. The rearrangement links TRBV19 to TRBJ2-1; the DNA was not compared with TRBD2, the D call given in the table. Germline values: CDR1 LNHDA, CDR2 SQIVND (reference sequence). The CDR3 is 16 residues long, ends included. The CDR3 loop is CASSIGSGAYNEELFV.

The rearrangement joins TRBV7-2 to TRBJ2-7; D might be TRBD2 (5 bases). The germline V gene encodes CDR1 SGHTA and CDR2 FQGNSA. CDR3 length: 14 amino acids. The germline V and J ends were trimmed by 9 bases and 0 bases, with 15 bases remaining between them. CDR3 protein: CASISSEGSYEQYF. The CDR3 region has the DNA TGTGCCAGTATTTCCTCCGAGGGCTCCTACGAGCAGTACTTC.